The rows below give T cell receptor beta chains drawn from one sample of a study of control samples from healthy donors and cancer patients. Repertoires were generated with immunoSEQ multiplex PCR, while TCRdb's copy carries only in-frame clones and drops some. This table holds roughly 84,000 clones, roughly nine tenths found once. Material: blood. Receptors originate from a man over 45 in good health. Each CDR3 is given without its conserved first and last residue.

V gene	J gene	CDR3 protein
TRBV7-2	TRBJ1-5	ASSLVAGENQPQH
TRBV25-1	TRBJ1-2	ASSVIGQGDGYI
TRBV6-5	TRBJ1-3	ASSYTTESSGNTIY
TRBV19	TRBJ1-1	ASTEGYMNTEAF
TRBV19	TRBJ1-1	ASSRGLNTEAF
TRBV6-5	TRBJ1-1	AGRDTSVYHTEAF
TRBV25-1	TRBJ2-1	ASEDRYNEQF
TRBV12-5	TRBJ2-4	ASGPRPEANIQY
TRBV6-1	TRBJ2-7	ASSEERGKSYEQY
TRBV3-1/TRBV3-2	TRBJ2-5	ASSGTLLETQY
TRBV9	TRBJ1-5	ASSVGGGNQPQH
TRBV19	TRBJ1-1	ASSIAQGTEAF
TRBV3-1/TRBV3-2	TRBJ2-5	ASSPQGKGGEETQY
TRBV21-1	TRBJ2-3	ASSNKKRTRTSTDTQY
TRBV6-4	TRBJ2-7	ASSDPPQYEQY
TRBV6-5	TRBJ1-6	ASSYSGTANSPLH
TRBV5-8	TRBJ2-1	ASSLDRRGGAGEQF
TRBV4-1	TRBJ2-2	ASSQDVRGELF
TRBV29-1	TRBJ1-1	SVRTAGGPNTEAF
TRBV4-1	TRBJ1-4	ASSQESGFFGGASEKLF
TRBV7-2	TRBJ2-2	ASSLYLDRGGTGELF
TRBV3-1/TRBV3-2	TRBJ1-5	ASSPSWANQPQH
TRBV6-5	TRBJ1-1	ASSSGNTEAF
TRBV6-5	TRBJ1-3	ASSFREGAGNTIY
TRBV7-9	TRBJ1-4	ASSRTQEKLF
TRBV6-6	TRBJ1-2	ASAGTGDNYGYT
TRBV5-1	TRBJ1-4	ASSPTRGADLSEKLF
TRBV14	TRBJ2-1	ASSQETRALYNEQF
TRBV18	TRBJ1-2	ASSPGTGQGYT
TRBV5-4	TRBJ2-1	ASSLLVSLTGEQF
TRBV7-9	TRBJ2-3	ASSLGLEGVGTQY
TRBV19	TRBJ2-1	ASSRTGQQEHEQF
TRBV20-1	TRBJ1-2	SARNPGGYT
TRBV20-1	TRBJ1-1	SARGAAEAF
TRBV6-6	TRBJ2-6	ASLAGANVLT
TRBV19	TRBJ1-1	ASTIPGERQAF
TRBV12-3/TRBV12-4	TRBJ1-2	ASSRDNYGYT
TRBV4-1	TRBJ2-5	ASSRPGEHQETQY
TRBV18	TRBJ1-1	ASSPDRGHTEAF
TRBV4-3	TRBJ1-1	ASSQDLRLSEAF
TRBV7-2	TRBJ2-7	ASSLESGGEQY
TRBV7-9	TRBJ2-2	AIEPPTGRRAGELF
TRBV6-2/TRBV6-3	TRBJ2-7	ASSYLTAGLSEQY
TRBV29-1	TRBJ2-7	SVLDRTYEQY
TRBV19	TRBJ1-5	ASSTVNSNQPQH